This TCR beta chain came from a study of cytomegalovirus exposure and HLA in healthy donors. Study-level findings and limits: Altogether, around 160 TCR beta chains were recorded as cytomegalovirus-associated. Among the CMV-associated chains, a few were confirmed in vitro as specific for CMV antigens. Previous analysis showed most TCR beta V segments were productive about 90% or about 30% of the time. Clonal expansion was found to be greater in HLA-associated TCR beta chains than in equally common others in a later analysis.

Use of 60 Vbeta and 13 Jbeta primers characterized the PCR. Profiling relied on immunoSEQ multiplex PCR, and the TCRdb table lists in-frame clones only, not all of them. This sample yields fewer than 200,000 clones, of which about 88% are seen a single time; over 2% belongs to the top ten. Details on this clone: Its antigen remains unknown.

The sample was PBMCs. The sequence was collected from a man aged 25-45 years in good health and CMV-seropositive.

The CDR3 bases are TGTGCCAGCAGCTTAAGTGGACAAAGGACAGGGATCTCCTACGAGCAGTACGTC. The encoded protein is CASSLSGQRTGISYEQYV. The genes are TRBV11-2 and TRBJ2-7; 8 nucleotides align to TRBD1. Germline trimming cut 2 bases from V and 0 bases from J; bases unmatched to any gene: 12. The CDR3 is made up of 18 amino acids. CDR1 and CDR2 (germline): SGHAT, FQNNGV.